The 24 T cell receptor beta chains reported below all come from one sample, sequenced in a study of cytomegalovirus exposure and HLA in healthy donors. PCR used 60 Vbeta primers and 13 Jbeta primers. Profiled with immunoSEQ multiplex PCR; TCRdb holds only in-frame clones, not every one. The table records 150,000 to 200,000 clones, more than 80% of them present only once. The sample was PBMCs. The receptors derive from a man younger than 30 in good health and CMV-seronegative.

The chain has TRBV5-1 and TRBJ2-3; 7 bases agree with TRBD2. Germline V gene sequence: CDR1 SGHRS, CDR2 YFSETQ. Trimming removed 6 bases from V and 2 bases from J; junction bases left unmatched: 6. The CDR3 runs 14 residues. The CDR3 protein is CASTRGEHTDTQYF. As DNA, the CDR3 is TGCGCCAGCACCCGGGGGGAACACACAGATACGCAGTATTTT.

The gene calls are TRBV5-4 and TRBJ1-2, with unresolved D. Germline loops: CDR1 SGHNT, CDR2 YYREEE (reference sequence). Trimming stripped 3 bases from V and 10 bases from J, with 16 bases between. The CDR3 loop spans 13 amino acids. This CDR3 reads CASSSLDSWAYTF. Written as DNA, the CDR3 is TGTGCCAGCAGCTCCCTGGACTCGTGGGCCTACACCTTC.

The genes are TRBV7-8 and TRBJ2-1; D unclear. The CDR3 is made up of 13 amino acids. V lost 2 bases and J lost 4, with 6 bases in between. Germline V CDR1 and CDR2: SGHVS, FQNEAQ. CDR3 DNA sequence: TGTGCCAGCAGCTTACGACATTACAATGAGCAGTTCTTC. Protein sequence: CASSLRHYNEQFF.

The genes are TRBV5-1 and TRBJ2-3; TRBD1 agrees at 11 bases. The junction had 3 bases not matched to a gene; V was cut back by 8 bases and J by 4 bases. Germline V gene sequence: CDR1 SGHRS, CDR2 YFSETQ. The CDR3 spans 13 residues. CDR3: CASSGQGADTQYF. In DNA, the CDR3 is TGCGCCAGTTCGGGACAGGGGGCAGATACGCAGTATTTT.

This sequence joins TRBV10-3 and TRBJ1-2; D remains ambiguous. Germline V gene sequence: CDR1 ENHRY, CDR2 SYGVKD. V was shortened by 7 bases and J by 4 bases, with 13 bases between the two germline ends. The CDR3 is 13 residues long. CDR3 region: CAITMDGLYGYTF. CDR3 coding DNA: TGTGCCATCACCATGGACGGACTCTATGGCTACACCTTC.

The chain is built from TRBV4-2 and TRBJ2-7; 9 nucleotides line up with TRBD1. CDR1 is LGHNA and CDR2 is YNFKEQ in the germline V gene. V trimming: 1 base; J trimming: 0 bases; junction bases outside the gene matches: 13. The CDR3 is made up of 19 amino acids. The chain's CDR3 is CASSQVLPPPGQGSYEQYF. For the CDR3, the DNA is TGTGCCAGCAGCCAAGTACTCCCCCCCCCGGGACAGGGCTCCTACGAGCAGTACTTC.

The CDR3 DNA sequence: TGTGCCAGCACCTACCACGGACAGGGTCTTGTCACCGGGGAGCTGTTTTTT. The encoded protein is CASTYHGQGLVTGELFF. The chain employs TRBV5-6 and TRBJ2-2, with 8 bases identical to TRBD1. The germline gives CDR1 SGHDT, CDR2 YYEEEE. Trimming cost V 6 bases and J 4 bases; bases outside gene matches: 14. CDR3 size: 17 residues.

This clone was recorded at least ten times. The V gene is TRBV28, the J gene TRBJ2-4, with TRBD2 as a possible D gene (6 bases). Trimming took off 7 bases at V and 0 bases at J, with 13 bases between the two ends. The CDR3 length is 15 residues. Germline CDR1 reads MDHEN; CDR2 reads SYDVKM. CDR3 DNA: TGTGCCAGCACTAGCGCGAGTATAGCCAAAAACATTCAGTACTTC. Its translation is CASTSASIAKNIQYF. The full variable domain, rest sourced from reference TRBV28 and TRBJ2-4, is DVKVTQSSRYLVKRTGEKVFLECVQDMDHENMFWYRQDPGLGLRLIYFSYDVKMKEKGDIPEGYSVSREKKERFSLILESASTNQTSMYLCASTSASIAKNIQYFGAGTRLSVL.

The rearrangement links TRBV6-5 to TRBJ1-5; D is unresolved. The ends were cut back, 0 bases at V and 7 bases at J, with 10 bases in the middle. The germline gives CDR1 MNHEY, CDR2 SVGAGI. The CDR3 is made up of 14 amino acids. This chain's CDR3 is CASSYSSAGQPQHF. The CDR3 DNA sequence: TGTGCCAGCAGTTACTCCTCTGCGGGGCAGCCCCAGCATTTT.

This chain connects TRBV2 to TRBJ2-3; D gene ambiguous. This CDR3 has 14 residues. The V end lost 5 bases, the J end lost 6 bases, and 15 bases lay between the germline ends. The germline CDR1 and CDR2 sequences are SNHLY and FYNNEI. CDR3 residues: CASSTLLTRDTQYF. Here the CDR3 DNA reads TGTGCCAGCAGTACCCTTTTGACAAGGGATACGCAGTATTTT. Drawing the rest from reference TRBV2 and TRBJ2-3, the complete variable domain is EPEVTQTPSHQVTQMGQEVILRCVPISNHLYFYWYRQILGQKVEFLVSFYNNEISEKSEIFDDQFSVERPDGSNFTLKIRSTKLEDSAMYFCASSTLLTRDTQYFGPGTRLTVL.

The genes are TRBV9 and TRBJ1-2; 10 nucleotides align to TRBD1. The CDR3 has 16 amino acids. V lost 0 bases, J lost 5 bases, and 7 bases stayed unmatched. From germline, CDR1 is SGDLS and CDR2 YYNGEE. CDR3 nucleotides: TGTGCCAGCAGCGTAGGGCCGACAGGGGGCGCGTATGGCTACACCTTC. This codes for CASSVGPTGGAYGYTF.

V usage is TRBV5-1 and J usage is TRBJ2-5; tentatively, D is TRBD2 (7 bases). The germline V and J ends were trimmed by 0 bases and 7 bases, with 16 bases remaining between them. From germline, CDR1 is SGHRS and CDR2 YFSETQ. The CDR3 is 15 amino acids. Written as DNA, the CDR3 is TGCGCCAGCAGCTTGGTGGGCCAAGGGGGGGCGACCCAGTACTTC. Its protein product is CASSLVGQGGATQYF. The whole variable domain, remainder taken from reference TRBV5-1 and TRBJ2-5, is KAGVTQTPRYLIKTRGQQVTLSCSPISGHRSVSWYQQTPGQGLQFLFEYFSETQRNKGNFPGRFSGRQFSNSRSEMNVSTLELGDSALYLCASSLVGQGGATQYFGPGTRLLVL.

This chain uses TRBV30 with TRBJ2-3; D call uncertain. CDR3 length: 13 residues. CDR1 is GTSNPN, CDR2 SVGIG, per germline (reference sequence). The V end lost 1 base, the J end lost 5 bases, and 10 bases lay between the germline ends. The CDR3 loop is CAWSAMAVDTQYF. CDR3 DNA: TGTGCCTGGAGTGCCATGGCGGTAGATACGCAGTATTTT.

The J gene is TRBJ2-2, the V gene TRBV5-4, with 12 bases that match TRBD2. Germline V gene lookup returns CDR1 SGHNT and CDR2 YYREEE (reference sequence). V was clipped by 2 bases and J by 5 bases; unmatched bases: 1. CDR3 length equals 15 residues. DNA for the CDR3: TGTGCCAGCAGCTTAGGGACTAGCGGGACCGGGGAGCTGTTTTTT. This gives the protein CASSLGTSGTGELFF. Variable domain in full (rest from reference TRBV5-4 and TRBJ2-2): ETGVTQSPTHLIKTRGQQVTLRCSSQSGHNTVSWYQQALGQGPQFIFQYYREEENGRGNFPPRFSGLQFPNYSSELNVNALELDDSALYLCASSLGTSGTGELFFGEGSRLTVL.

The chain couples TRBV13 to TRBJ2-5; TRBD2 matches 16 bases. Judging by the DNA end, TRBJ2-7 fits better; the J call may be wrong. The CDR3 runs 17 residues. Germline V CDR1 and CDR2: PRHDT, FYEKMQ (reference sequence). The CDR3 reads CASSSGLAGGSSYEQYF. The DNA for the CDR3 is TGTGCCAGCAGCTCGGGACTAGCGGGAGGGAGCTCCTACGAGCAGTACTTC.

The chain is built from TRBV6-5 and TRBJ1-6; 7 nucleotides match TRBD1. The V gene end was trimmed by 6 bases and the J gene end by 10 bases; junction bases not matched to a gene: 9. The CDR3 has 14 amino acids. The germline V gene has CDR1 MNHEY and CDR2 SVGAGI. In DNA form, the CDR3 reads TGTGCCAGCAGGAACCGGGACAGATCCTCACCCCTCCACTTT. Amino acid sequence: CASRNRDRSSPLHF.

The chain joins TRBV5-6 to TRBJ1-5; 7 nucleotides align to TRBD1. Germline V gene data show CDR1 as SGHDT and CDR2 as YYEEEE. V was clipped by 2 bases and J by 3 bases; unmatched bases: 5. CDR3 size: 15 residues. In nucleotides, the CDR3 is TGTGCCAGCAGCTTTACAGGGGCCGTCAATCAGCCCCAGCATTTT. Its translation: CASSFTGAVNQPQHF. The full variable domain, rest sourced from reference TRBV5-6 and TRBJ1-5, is DAGVTQSPTHLIKTRGQQVTLRCSPKSGHDTVSWYQQALGQGPQFIFQYYEEEERQRGNFPDRFSGHQFPNYSSELNVNALLLGDSALYLCASSFTGAVNQPQHFGDGTRLSIL.

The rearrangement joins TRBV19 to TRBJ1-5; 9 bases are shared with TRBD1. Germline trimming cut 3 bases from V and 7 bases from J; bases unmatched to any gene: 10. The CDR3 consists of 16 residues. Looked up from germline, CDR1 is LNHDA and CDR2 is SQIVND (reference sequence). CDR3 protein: CASSIMTDRGGQPQHF. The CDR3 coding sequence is TGTGCCAGTAGTATTATGACTGACAGGGGGGGACAGCCCCAGCATTTT.

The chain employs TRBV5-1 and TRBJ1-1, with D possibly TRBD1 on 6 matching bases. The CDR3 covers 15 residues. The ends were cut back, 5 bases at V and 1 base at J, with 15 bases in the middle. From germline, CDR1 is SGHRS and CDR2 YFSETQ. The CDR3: CASSLWGGRNTEAFF. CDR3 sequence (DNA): TGCGCCAGCAGTCTTTGGGGGGGGCGGAACACTGAAGCTTTCTTT. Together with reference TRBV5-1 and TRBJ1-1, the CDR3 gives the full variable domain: KAGVTQTPRYLIKTRGQQVTLSCSPISGHRSVSWYQQTPGQGLQFLFEYFSETQRNKGNFPGRFSGRQFSNSRSEMNVSTLELGDSALYLCASSLWGGRNTEAFFGQGTRLTVV.

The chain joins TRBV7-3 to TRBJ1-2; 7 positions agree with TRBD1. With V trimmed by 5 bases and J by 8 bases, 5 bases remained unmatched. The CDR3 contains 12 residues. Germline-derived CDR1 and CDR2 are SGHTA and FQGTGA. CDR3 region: CASSTGAGGYTF. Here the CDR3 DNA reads TGTGCCAGCAGCACAGGGGCAGGCGGCTACACCTTC.

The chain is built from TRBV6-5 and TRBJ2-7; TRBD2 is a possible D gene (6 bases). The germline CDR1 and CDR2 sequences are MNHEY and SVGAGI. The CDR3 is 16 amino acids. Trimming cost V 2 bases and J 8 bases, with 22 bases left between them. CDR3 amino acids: CASSYKPPGLQVQQYF. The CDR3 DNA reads TGTGCCAGCAGTTACAAACCACCGGGACTGCAAGTACAGCAGTACTTC.

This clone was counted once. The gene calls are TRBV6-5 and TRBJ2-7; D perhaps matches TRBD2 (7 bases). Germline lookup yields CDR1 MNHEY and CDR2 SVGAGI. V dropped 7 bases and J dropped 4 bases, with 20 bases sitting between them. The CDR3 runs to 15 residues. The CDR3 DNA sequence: TGTGCCAGCACTCCGAGGGGGGGACCAATTTACGAGCAGTACTTC. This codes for CASTPRGGPIYEQYF.

DNA of the CDR3: TGCGCCAGCAGCGCCGCCGGGACAGGGTATGACGAGCAGTACTTC. It yields the protein CASSAAGTGYDEQYF. The J gene is TRBJ2-7, the V gene TRBV5-1, with 9 bases lining up with TRBD1. J was trimmed by 5 bases and V by 4 bases; bases with no gene match: 10. The length of the CDR3 is 15 residues. Germline values: CDR1 SGHRS, CDR2 YFSETQ. The full variable domain, in which reference TRBV5-1 and TRBJ2-7 provide the parts outside the CDR3, is KAGVTQTPRYLIKTRGQQVTLSCSPISGHRSVSWYQQTPGQGLQFLFEYFSETQRNKGNFPGRFSGRQFSNSRSEMNVSTLELGDSALYLCASSAAGTGYDEQYFGPGTRLTVT.

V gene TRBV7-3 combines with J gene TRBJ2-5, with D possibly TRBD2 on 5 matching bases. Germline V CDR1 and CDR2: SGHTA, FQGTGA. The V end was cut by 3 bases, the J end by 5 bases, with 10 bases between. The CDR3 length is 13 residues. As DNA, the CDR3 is TGTGCCAGCAGCTTGGACTCCCGGGAGACCCAGTACTTC. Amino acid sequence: CASSLDSRETQYF.